This T cell receptor beta chain was sequenced in a study of shared clonotypes between healthy human individuals. Study as a whole: Every donor yielded three CD4 naive, three CD4 memory, two CD8 naive and one CD8 memory plate.

CDR1 MDHEN and CDR2 SYDVKM come from the germline V gene. Deletions cut 6 bases from V and 3 bases from J, with 9 bases between. The CDR3 loop spans 12 amino acids. CD45RA-negative memory and CD45RA+ naive subsets were split from the CD4+ cells. Libraries were prepared by immunoSEQ multiplex PCR; TCRdb keeps only in-frame clonotypes and omits some of them. The sample has some 2,000,000 clones, over 85% seen once. The study's findings and limits: The study drew on few donors, limiting represented genetic and exposure-history diversity.

Remarks on this clone: Antigen: not known.

Sequencing was done on a sample of naive CD4+ T cells sorted from blood. Subset noted: CD45RA+ positively selected. The chain has TRBV28 and TRBJ2-7, with D tentatively TRBD1 or TRBD2 (5 bases each). This sequence originates from a man in his late teens or twenties in good health. The CDR3 DNA is TGTGCCAGCAGCGGGGCAGGCTACGAGCAGTACTTC. This translates into CASSGAGYEQYF. The entire variable domain, with the rest obtained from reference TRBV28 and TRBJ2-7, is as follows: DVKVTQSSRYLVKRTGEKVFLECVQDMDHENMFWYRQDPGLGLRLIYFSYDVKMKEKGDIPEGYSVSREKKERFSLILESASTNQTSMYLCASSGAGYEQYFGPGTRLTVT.